The following is a T cell receptor (beta chain) sequence with its context. Trimming removed 5 bases from V and 0 bases from J, with 11 bases in between. The germline gives CDR1 SGHTA, CDR2 FQGNSA. The CDR3 has 16 amino acids. Researchers took RNA transcripts and amplified TCR beta CDR3 regions from them. Second-round multiplex PCR came after first-round RT-PCR with HTBI primers. MiXCR, run by TCRdb on the multiplex PCR reads, gives a single entry per CDR3 protein. Among more than 1,000,000 distinct CDR3 sequences, about two fifths were seen once, and the ten largest hold more than 9.5%. These data are taken from a study of Graves' ophthalmopathy and Graves' hyperthyroidism. Hyperthyroidism patients were newly diagnosed, under 2 months' duration, aged 18 to 65.

Sequencing was performed on peripheral blood or thyroid tissue (not recorded which). The receptor was isolated from an adult man with Graves' hyperthyroidism. This chain links TRBV7-2 with TRBJ2-6, with D possibly being TRBD1 (6 bases). DNA for the CDR3: TGTGCCAGCAGCCCGGACAGTAGCTCTGGGGCCAACGTCCTGACTTTC. This codes for CASSPDSSSGANVLTF.